This T cell receptor (beta chain) was recorded in a study of CD8 T cells in Susac syndrome. Trimming shortened V by 1 base and J by 5 bases, and 8 bases separated the two germline ends. The germline V gene has CDR1 MGHDK and CDR2 SYGVNS. The CDR3 loop spans 13 amino acids. Reverse transcription of 0.5 to 1 ug RNA was performed with random hexamers. TCRdb fed the immunoSEQ multiplex PCR reads into MiXCR, producing one record per CDR3 protein. The sample consists of more than 150,000 distinct CDR3 sequences, about 95% of them appearing once. The source of this sequence is a human donor with Susac syndrome. Sequencing was done on a sample of CD4+ T cells from PBMCs. This rearrangement joins TRBV25-1 to TRBJ2-5, with a weak D call TRBD1 (6 bases). The CDR3 DNA reads as TGTGCCAGCAGTGAATTTAGGGGGGAGACCCAGTACTTC. Its translation: CASSEFRGETQYF. Complete variable domain (other parts from reference TRBV25-1 and TRBJ2-5): EADIYQTPRYLVIGTGKKITLECSQTMGHDKMYWYQQDPGMELHLIHYSYGVNSTEKGDLSSESTVSRIRTEHFPLTLESARPSHTSQYLCASSEFRGETQYFGPGTRLLVL.